One TCR beta chain is described in this entry. The data were obtained in a study of T cell responses to AZD1222 COVID-19 vaccine. V dropped 2 bases and J dropped 0; count of bases not matched to a gene: 6. Germline assignment: CDR1 MGHRA and CDR2 YSYEKL. This CDR3 spans 17 amino acids. The assay was immunoSEQ multiplex PCR, and TCRdb's table has in-frame clones only and misses some. Here the sample spans about 120,000 clones, around 87% being singletons. Source: peripheral blood, taken 28 days after the second AZD1222 dose. This sequence was found in an adult who received the AZD1222 COVID-19 vaccine. The chain has TRBV4-1 and TRBJ1-2; 10 bases map to TRBD1. As DNA, the CDR3 is TGCGCCAGCAGCCAAACTGGACAGGGGGGAGCTAACTATGGCTACACCTTC. This gives the protein CASSQTGQGGANYGYTF.